Listed below are T cell receptor beta chains from one sample, sequenced in a study of vaccination effects on CD4 cells after COVID-19. The assay was immunoSEQ multiplex PCR, and TCRdb's table has in-frame clones only and misses some. The sample yields about 37,000 clones, 60% to 80% seen once. Their antigens are not known. The input for sequencing was CD4+ T cells from PBMCs cultured with HCoV-OC43 spike peptides, taken before COVID-19 vaccination. These receptors all stem from a human donor who received a COVID-19 vaccine. CDR3s include the opening cysteine and the closing phenylalanine or tryptophan. The D gene is left open where the match is weak. Clone size is given for some rows only: seen once, a few or many times, or a class if the clone is expanded.

size: NA; J: TRBJ2-5; V: TRBV19; D: NA; DNA: TGTGCCAGTAGTAGCCCCCACCTAGGTGGAGAGACCCAGTACTTC; CDR3: CASSSPHLGGETQYF
size: NA; J: TRBJ2-6; V: TRBV19; D: NA; DNA: TGTGCCAGTAGTGGAGACTCTGGGGCCAACGTCCTGACTTTC; CDR3: CASSGDSGANVLTF
size: NA; J: TRBJ2-6; V: TRBV19; D: TRBD1; DNA: TGTGCCAGTTCACAGGGGAGCTCTGGGGCCAACGTCCTGACTTTC; CDR3: CASSQGSSGANVLTF
size: NA; J: TRBJ2-2; V: TRBV5-1; D: TRBD2; DNA: TGCGCCAGCAGTGGAACTAGCGGGAGTATGTGGACCGGGGAGCTGTTTTTT; CDR3: CASSGTSGSMWTGELFF
size: NA; J: TRBJ2-3; V: TRBV6-2/TRBV6-3; D: NA; DNA: TGTGCCAGCAGTTACAATTCTCAACGCCCAGATACGCAGTATTTT; CDR3: CASSYNSQRPDTQYF
size: once; J: TRBJ2-1; V: TRBV14; D: TRBD2; DNA: TGTGCCAGCAGCCAACCGGGACTAGCCTACAATGAGCAGTTCTTC; CDR3: CASSQPGLAYNEQFF
size: NA; J: TRBJ2-7; V: TRBV7-8; D: NA; DNA: TGTGCCAGCGCTCCCGCCCCGATGGCCTTAGGGGAGCAGTACTTC; CDR3: CASAPAPMALGEQYF
size: NA; J: TRBJ2-1; V: TRBV3-1/TRBV3-2; D: TRBD1; DNA: TGTGCCAGCAGCCAGATTCAATGGGACAGCCCATACAATGAGCAGTTCTTC; CDR3: CASSQIQWDSPYNEQFF
size: once; J: TRBJ1-1; V: TRBV6-1; D: NA; DNA: TGTGCCAGCAGTGAAGGGGTAGCGAACACTGAAGCTTTCTTT; CDR3: CASSEGVANTEAFF
size: NA; J: TRBJ2-1; V: TRBV18; D: NA; DNA: TGTGCCAGCTCACCAAGCCGGGACCCAACTTACAATGAGCAGTTCTTC; CDR3: CASSPSRDPTYNEQFF
size: NA; J: TRBJ1-6; V: TRBV27; D: TRBD1; DNA: TGTGCCAGCAGTCACTCGACAGGGACCTCACCCCTCCACTTT; CDR3: CASSHSTGTSPLHF
size: NA; J: TRBJ1-5; V: TRBV6-5; D: NA; DNA: TGTGCCAGCAGAGCCGTCCAAGGTCATCAGCCCCAGCATTTT; CDR3: CASRAVQGHQPQHF
size: NA; J: TRBJ2-7; V: TRBV5-1; D: TRBD2; DNA: TGCGCCAGCAGCTTGGATGGTCGATCTCTACTAGCGGGAACCTACGAGCAGTACTTC; CDR3: CASSLDGRSLLAGTYEQYF
size: NA; J: TRBJ1-1; V: TRBV10-1; D: NA; DNA: TGCGCCAGCAGTGAGGAGAATACAGGGCGCACTGAAGCTTTCTTT; CDR3: CASSEENTGRTEAFF
size: NA; J: TRBJ1-6; V: TRBV10-3; D: TRBD1; DNA: TGTGCCATCAGTGAGTCGAAAGGACAGGGACCCGCACCCCTCCACTTT; CDR3: CAISESKGQGPAPLHF
size: NA; J: TRBJ1-6; V: TRBV5-5; D: NA; DNA: TGTGCCAGCAGCTTGGGGCAGGACGTCAATAATTCACCCCTCCACTTT; CDR3: CASSLGQDVNNSPLHF
size: NA; J: TRBJ2-7; V: TRBV6-5; D: NA; DNA: TGTGCCAGCAGCCGACAGGGAGGGTCCTACGAGCAGTACTTC; CDR3: CASSRQGGSYEQYF
size: NA; J: TRBJ2-7; V: TRBV23-1; D: NA; DNA: TGCGCCAGCAGTCATCCTAGCGCCATCGTACTCTACGAGCAGTACTTC; CDR3: CASSHPSAIVLYEQYF
size: NA; J: TRBJ2-6; V: TRBV3-1/TRBV3-2; D: NA; DNA: TGTGCCAGCAGCCAAGATCTGACTCGGCCCCCTACTTTC; CDR3: CASSQDLTRPPTF
size: NA; J: TRBJ1-1; V: TRBV11-2; D: TRBD1; DNA: TGTGCCAGCGGATACCGACAGGGTTACACTGAAGCTTTCTTT; CDR3: CASGYRQGYTEAFF
size: NA; J: TRBJ2-7; V: TRBV7-9; D: TRBD1; DNA: TGTGCCAGCAGCTTAGCTGGGACAGGGCTCTACGAGCAGTACTTC; CDR3: CASSLAGTGLYEQYF
size: NA; J: TRBJ1-5; V: TRBV3-1/TRBV3-2; D: NA; DNA: TGTGCCAGCAGCCAAGATGCTGGACAGATCAATCAGCCCCAGCATTTT; CDR3: CASSQDAGQINQPQHF
size: NA; J: TRBJ1-3; V: TRBV5-8; D: TRBD1; DNA: TGTGCCAGCAGCTTGGTGGGACAGGCGACAATTAGCTCTGGAAACACCATATATTTT; CDR3: CASSLVGQATISSGNTIYF
size: NA; J: TRBJ1-1; V: TRBV4-1; D: NA; DNA: TGCGCCAGCAGCCAAGGTACGTGGGGGGACACTGAAGCTTTCTTT; CDR3: CASSQGTWGDTEAFF
size: NA; J: TRBJ2-7; V: TRBV27; D: NA; DNA: TGTGCCAGCACGCTACAGACTAGCAGGGGCGCTTACGAGCAGTACTTC; CDR3: CASTLQTSRGAYEQYF
size: NA; J: TRBJ2-3; V: TRBV6-1; D: NA; DNA: TGTGCCAGCAGTGAAGCATCCGGGGCTGGGGCAGATACGCAGTATTTT; CDR3: CASSEASGAGADTQYF
size: NA; J: TRBJ2-1; V: TRBV4-1; D: TRBD2; DNA: TGCGCCAGCAGGGGACTAGCGAACTACAATGAGCAGTTCTTC; CDR3: CASRGLANYNEQFF
size: NA; J: TRBJ2-3; V: TRBV6-1; D: TRBD2; DNA: TGTGCCAGCAGTGAAGGTAGCGGGATAGCAGATACGCAGTATTTT; CDR3: CASSEGSGIADTQYF
size: NA; J: TRBJ1-1; V: TRBV19; D: NA; DNA: TGTGCCAGTAGTATAATCGGGGTGAACACTGAAGCTTTCTTT; CDR3: CASSIIGVNTEAFF
size: NA; J: TRBJ2-2; V: TRBV11-3; D: NA; DNA: TGTGCCAGCAGCTTAGATCAGGGGGGGACCCTAAACACCGGGGAGCTGTTTTTT; CDR3: CASSLDQGGTLNTGELFF
size: NA; J: TRBJ1-2; V: TRBV6-5; D: TRBD1; DNA: TGTGCCAGCAGTTACCTAACAGGGGGCGCGGTCACCTTCTTC; CDR3: CASSYLTGGAVTFF
size: NA; J: TRBJ1-5; V: TRBV12-2; D: NA; DNA: TGTGCAAGTCGCTTAGGAAGTGAGGGGTGGCATCAGCCCCAGCATTTT; CDR3: CASRLGSEGWHQPQHF
size: few; J: TRBJ2-1; V: TRBV7-9; D: TRBD2; DNA: TGTGCCAGCAGCCAAGGACTAGTTGATGAGCAGTTCTTC; CDR3: CASSQGLVDEQFF
size: NA; J: TRBJ1-2; V: TRBV9; D: TRBD1; DNA: TGTGCCAGCAGCGTAGAGGCAGGGGGCGCTTATGGCTACACCTTC; CDR3: CASSVEAGGAYGYTF
size: NA; J: TRBJ2-3; V: TRBV6-4; D: NA; DNA: TGTGCCAGCAGTGACTCGGAGGGGGGGAGCACAGATACGCAGTATTTT; CDR3: CASSDSEGGSTDTQYF